This entry concerns a single TCR beta chain. Its cognate antigen is unknown. Generated by immunoSEQ multiplex PCR, the TCRdb table keeps only in-frame clones and is missing some. The sample includes tens of thousands of clones, around 84% of them seen just once. Looked up from germline, CDR1 is LGHNA and CDR2 is YSLEER. This CDR3 is built from 17 residues. V dropped 0 bases and J dropped 6 bases, with 17 bases sitting between them. This specimen comes from a study of OX40 agonist ivuxolimab in advanced cancers. Study results and caveats: Clonal expansion was among the lowest in partial responders at 0.1-3.0 mg/kg, especially CD8+. The study observed clonal expansion of CD4+ and CD8+ blood T cells by week 6 at 0.1 to 3.0 mg/kg.

The material was CD4+ or CD8+ T cells sorted from blood, obtained in a trial of the OX40 agonist ivuxolimab. The receptor's source is an adult with an advanced solid tumor such as melanoma, head and neck, liver or kidney cancer. V usage is TRBV4-3 and J usage is TRBJ2-2; no definite D call. The CDR3 spells CASSQDRLGSVSGELFF. The CDR3 nucleotides are TGCGCCAGCAGCCAAGATCGGCTCGGGTCAGTCTCCGGGGAGCTGTTTTTT.